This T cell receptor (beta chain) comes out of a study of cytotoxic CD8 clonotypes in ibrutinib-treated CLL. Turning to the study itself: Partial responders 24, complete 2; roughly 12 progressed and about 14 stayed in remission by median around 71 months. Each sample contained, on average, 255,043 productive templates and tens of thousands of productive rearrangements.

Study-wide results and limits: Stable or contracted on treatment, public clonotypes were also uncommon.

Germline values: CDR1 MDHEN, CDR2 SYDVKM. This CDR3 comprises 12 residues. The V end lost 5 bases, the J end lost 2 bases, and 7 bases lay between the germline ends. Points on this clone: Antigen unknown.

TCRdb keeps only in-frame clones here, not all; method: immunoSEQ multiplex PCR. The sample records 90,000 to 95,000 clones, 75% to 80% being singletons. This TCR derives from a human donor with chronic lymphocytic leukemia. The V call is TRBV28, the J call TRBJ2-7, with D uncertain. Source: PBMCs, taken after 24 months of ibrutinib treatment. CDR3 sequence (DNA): TGTGCCAGCAGTGTAACCACCTACGAGCAGTACTTC. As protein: CASSVTTYEQYF.